This TCR beta chain derives from a study of blood T cell repertoires in COVID-19. Across the study: Specimens from acute and convalescent COVID-19 originated in the United States, Italy and Spain. The analysed material was cDNA or gDNA that came from T cells, B-cell-depleted T cells, or PBMCs.

V was cut by 0 bases and J by 0 bases, with 10 bases left in between. Germline V gene sequence: CDR1 SGHKS, CDR2 YYEKEE (reference sequence). The CDR3 loop spans 15 amino acids. Authors' analysis steps: Cell counts per sample came from amplifying reference gene primers. Profiled with immunoSEQ multiplex PCR; TCRdb holds only in-frame clones, not every one. The V and J calls and clone size are taken from that table; D and trimming were inferred from the DNA. The table includes approximately 170,000 clones, roughly 70% detected once. The chain employs TRBV5-5 and TRBJ2-7, with D possibly TRBD2 on 6 matching bases. The origin of this receptor is a woman aged 80 or over with acute or convalescent COVID-19. The sequenced sample was peripheral blood. As DNA, the CDR3 is TGTGCCAGCAGCTTGGCTTTCGGGAGCTCCTACGAGCAGTACTTC. It is translated as CASSLAFGSSYEQYF.